Below are 16 T cell receptor beta chains sequenced from a single sample in a study of response to subunit inactivated influenza vaccine. TCRdb ran MiXCR on the RT-PCR reads and lists one entry per CDR3 protein. The table includes about 160,000 distinct CDR3 sequences, 9.5% to 13% detected once. The sample consisted of non-naive T cells sorted from PBMCs, taken about 40 days after vaccination. These receptors all stem from a man over 45 who received an inactivated influenza vaccine.

The V call is TRBV10-3, the J call TRBJ2-3; D unclear. This CDR3 has 16 amino acids. Germline V gene lookup returns CDR1 ENHRY and CDR2 SYGVKD. V shed 0 bases and J shed 6 bases, with 16 bases lying between them. The CDR3 reads CAISESMMGSPDTQYF. Written as DNA, the CDR3 is TGTGCCATCAGTGAGTCGATGATGGGAAGTCCCGATACGCAGTATTTT.

This chain uses TRBV3-1 with TRBJ2-1; D might be TRBD1 (6 bases). Trimming pared 6 bases from V and 6 bases from J, leaving 15 bases between. CDR1 LGHDT and CDR2 YNNKEL come from the germline V gene (reference sequence). The CDR3 consists of 14 residues. This chain's CDR3 is CASRSDRYPNEQFF. DNA of the CDR3: TGTGCCAGCAGGTCGGACAGATACCCCAATGAGCAGTTCTTC.

As regards this clonotype: A read error is possible here, since a much larger clone lies one base away. The V gene is TRBV7-2, the J gene TRBJ2-1; TRBD2 matches at 8 bases. CDR1 SGHTA and CDR2 FQGNSA come from the germline V gene. CDR3 size: 15 residues. The DNA of the CDR3 is TGTGCCAGCTGCTTAGATGGGACTAGAATCGATGAGCAGTTCTTC. Its translation is CASCLDGTRIDEQFF. The complete variable domain, with remaining parts taken from reference TRBV7-2 and TRBJ2-1, reads GAGVSQSPSNKVTEKGKDVELRCDPISGHTALYWYRQSLGQGLEFLIYFQGNSAPDKSGLPSDRFSAERTGGSVSTLTIQRTQQEDSAVYLCASCLDGTRIDEQFFGPGTRLTVL.

This clonotype was counted at least ten times. This chain links TRBV7-8 with TRBJ2-3, with D unclear. V was cut by 6 bases and J by 0 bases, with 19 bases left in between. Germline lookup yields CDR1 SGHVS and CDR2 FQNEAQ. The CDR3 runs 17 residues. This chain's CDR3 is CASRFTTGASSTDTQYF. In nucleotides, the CDR3 is TGTGCCAGCAGATTCACGACTGGCGCCTCTAGCACAGATACGCAGTATTTT.

The rearrangement joins TRBV5-5 to TRBJ2-2; 7 nucleotides match TRBD2. Germline assignment: CDR1 SGHKS and CDR2 YYEKEE (reference sequence). V shed 0 bases, J shed 7 bases, and the junction held 3 bases outside the gene matches. The CDR3 covers 14 residues. CDR3 DNA: TGTGCCAGCAGCTTGGACGGGGGGTACGGGGAGCTGTTTTTT. It translates to CASSLDGGYGELFF.

The V call is TRBV3-1, the J call TRBJ1-1; D is ambiguous. The germline V gene has CDR1 LGHDT and CDR2 YNNKEL (reference sequence). The length of the CDR3 is 14 residues. V lost 2 bases and J 1 base, leaving 8 bases between the germline ends. In nucleotides, the CDR3 is TGTGCCAGCAGCCAAATTGAAGGGAACACTGAAGCTTTCTTT. Translating it yields CASSQIEGNTEAFF.

The rearrangement uses TRBV20-1 and TRBJ2-5; D not resolved. From germline, CDR1 is DFQATT and CDR2 SNEGSKA (reference sequence). CDR3 length: 14 residues. Trimming shortened V by 2 bases and J by 5 bases, and 15 bases separated the two germline ends. The CDR3 sequence is CSARYVYPRETQYF. The CDR3 DNA reads as TGCAGTGCTAGATATGTCTACCCCAGGGAGACCCAGTACTTC.

The chain carries TRBV5-1 and TRBJ2-3; D ambiguous. Germline CDR1 and CDR2: SGHRS and YFSETQ. V lost 1 base, J lost 0 bases, and 12 bases lay in between. This CDR3 comprises 16 residues. CDR3: CASSLRQLTSTDTQYF. Here the CDR3 DNA reads TGCGCCAGCAGCTTGCGGCAGCTAACTAGCACAGATACGCAGTATTTT.

This clonotype was recorded a few times. V is TRBV20-1 and J is TRBJ2-3, with a possible D match to TRBD1 (5 bases). The CDR3 is 13 residues long. V was clipped by 6 bases and J by 10 bases, with 20 bases between them. Germline CDR1 is DFQATT and CDR2 is SNEGSKA (reference sequence). CDR3 protein: CSAKVGRLDSQYF. CDR3 sequence (DNA): TGCAGTGCGAAGGTGGGGCGGCTGGATTCGCAGTATTTT.

This clonotype was observed a few times. The rearrangement links TRBV29-1 to TRBJ1-1; possibly TRBD1 for D (5 bases). Germline V gene data show CDR1 as SQVTM and CDR2 as ANQGSEA. The length of the CDR3 is 13 residues. V lost 0 bases and J 6 bases, leaving 11 bases between the germline ends. CDR3 DNA: TGCAGCGTTGAAGACGGGACTTACGCTGAAGCTTTCTTT. The encoded protein is CSVEDGTYAEAFF.

Only a few counts were recorded for this clonotype. The gene calls are TRBV19 and TRBJ2-2; 12 bases align to TRBD2. V lost 5 bases to trimming and J lost 5 bases; unmatched junction nucleotides: 6. This CDR3 has 16 residues. Per the germline V gene, CDR1 is LNHDA and CDR2 is SQIVND (reference sequence). CDR3 residues: CASSLAGGPRTGELFF. The CDR3 nucleotides read TGTGCCAGTAGTCTAGCGGGAGGGCCTCGAACCGGGGAGCTGTTTTTT.

A few counts support this clonotype. The chain carries TRBV5-1 and TRBJ2-1; TRBD2 agrees at 8 bases. Germline lookup yields CDR1 SGHRS and CDR2 YFSETQ. Germline trimming cut 7 bases from V and 3 bases from J; bases unmatched to any gene: 9. The CDR3 is 15 residues long. CDR3 coding DNA: TGCGCCAGCCGGCTAACCGGGACTAGCTACAATGAGCAGTTCTTC. The encoded protein is CASRLTGTSYNEQFF.

This clonotype was found a few times. The chain has TRBV10-3 and TRBJ2-1; no definite D call. Per the germline V gene, CDR1 is ENHRY and CDR2 is SYGVKD. The germline V and J ends were trimmed by 0 bases and 10 bases, with 10 bases remaining between them. The length of the CDR3 is 13 residues. Here the CDR3 reads CAISESIPPEQFF. The DNA for the CDR3 is TGTGCCATCAGTGAGTCGATTCCCCCCGAGCAGTTCTTC.

The sample holds a few counts of this clonotype. The V gene is TRBV12-3 or TRBV12-4, the J gene TRBJ1-1; TRBD1 might be the D (6 bases). V lost 9 bases and J 1 base, leaving 12 bases between the germline ends. The CDR3 spans 13 residues. CDR3 DNA sequence: TGTGCCAGTTACAGGGCGCCGAACACTGAAGCTTTCTTT. Its protein is CASYRAPNTEAFF.

V usage is TRBV20-1 and J usage is TRBJ2-3; TRBD2 aligns across 11 bases. The germline gives CDR1 DFQATT, CDR2 SNEGSKA (reference sequence). V dropped 4 bases and J dropped 0; count of bases not matched to a gene: 9. CDR3 length: 17 residues. The CDR3 sequence: CSAKRLAGISSTDTQYF. For the CDR3, the DNA is TGCAGTGCTAAGCGACTAGCGGGGATCTCTAGCACAGATACGCAGTATTTT.

The table lists this clonotype with a few counts. This sequence joins TRBV12-3 or TRBV12-4 and TRBJ2-2, with D possibly matching TRBD1 (6 bases). V shed 6 bases and J shed 2 bases, with 13 bases lying between them. This CDR3 comprises 15 residues. CDR3 in amino acids: CASRKRTANTGELFF. The DNA of the CDR3 is TGTGCCAGCAGGAAGAGGACAGCAAACACCGGGGAGCTGTTTTTT.